These 22 T cell receptor beta chains came from one sample sequenced in a study of beta chain features in type 1 diabetes listed by TCRdb under 2018. The library was made by the immunoSEQ multiplex PCR assay. The entire amount of isolated RNA was reverse transcribed using the High Capacity cDNA Reverse Transcription Kit, so the sequenced TCRB transcripts were expressed ones. TCRdb obtained this table from immuneACCESS and retained in-frame rearrangements with V and J assigned. These tables miss some clones; where compared with another copy, unresolved V genes account for less than half of the shortfall, and the remainder is unexplained. The sample data list about 620,000 clones, and around 15% of these were observed just once. The ten largest account for approximately 0.099% of the sample. The sample taken for sequencing was naive CD4+ T cells from blood. Read against the paper, the sample's cell subset or site label means: true naive CD4+ T cells. These receptor sequences come from a man in his late teens or twenties in good health.

The V gene is TRBV29-1, the J gene TRBJ2-1; D possibly corresponds to TRBD2 (6 bases). With 4 bases removed from V and 9 bases from J, the gap between germline ends came to 16 bases. Germline lookup yields CDR1 SQVTM and CDR2 ANQGSEA. The CDR3 extends over 13 amino acids. CDR3 protein: CSVVRVGGTEQFF. The CDR3 nucleotides read TGCAGCGTTGTTCGGGTGGGGGGTACTGAGCAGTTCTTC.

The rearrangement uses TRBV7-3 and TRBJ2-1; TRBD1 matches 7 bases. The V gene end was trimmed by 1 base and the J gene end by 8 bases; junction bases not matched to a gene: 14. This CDR3 is 17 amino acids long. Germline V CDR1 and CDR2: SGHTA, FQGTGA. CDR3 in amino acids: CASSLSSPGRGGDEQFF. CDR3 nucleotides: TGTGCCAGCAGCTTAAGTTCCCCGGGACGAGGGGGCGATGAGCAGTTCTTC.

There are a few counts of this clone. The genes are TRBV7-9 and TRBJ1-2, with 8 bases lining up with TRBD1. Losses at the gene ends were 2 bases for V and 5 bases for J; bases not matched to a gene: 7. The CDR3 consists of 15 residues. Germline V gene data show CDR1 as SEHNR and CDR2 as FQNEAQ (reference sequence). CDR3 loop: CASSLRGTGLYGYTF. The CDR3 coding sequence is TGTGCCAGCAGCTTAAGAGGGACAGGTCTTTATGGCTACACCTTC. Full variable domain (outside the CDR3, taken from reference TRBV7-9 and TRBJ1-2): DTGVSQNPRHKITKRGQNVTFRCDPISEHNRLYWYRQTLGQGPEFLTYFQNEAQLEKSRLLSDRFSAERPKGSFSTLEIQRTEQGDSAMYLCASSLRGTGLYGYTFGSGTRLTVV.

This clone was observed a handful of times. The V and J genes are TRBV6-5 and TRBJ2-5; no clear D. CDR1 is MNHEY, CDR2 SVGAGI, per germline. The V end was cut by 5 bases, the J end by 1 base, with 11 bases between. The CDR3 totals 14 residues. The CDR3 sequence: CASSESRVQETQYF. The CDR3, as DNA: TGTGCCAGCAGTGAAAGTAGGGTCCAAGAGACCCAGTACTTC.

A few counts support this clone. The chain couples TRBV28 to TRBJ2-7, with a tentative D call TRBD1 (5 bases). The CDR3 covers 15 residues. Germline loops: CDR1 MDHEN, CDR2 SYDVKM. V lost 8 bases, J lost 2 bases, and 19 bases lay in between. The CDR3 sequence: CASDNQAAGTYEQYF. DNA of the CDR3: TGTGCCAGCGATAACCAGGCGGCAGGGACCTACGAGCAGTACTTC.

The rearrangement links TRBV7-6 to TRBJ1-1, with D uncertain. This CDR3 is 14 amino acids long. Germline values: CDR1 SGHVS, CDR2 FNYEAQ. The V and J ends lost 2 bases and 4 bases respectively, with 11 bases between them. The CDR3 loop is CASSLNPGSTEAFF. For the CDR3, the DNA is TGTGCCAGCAGCTTAAACCCGGGGAGCACTGAAGCTTTCTTT.

The chain has TRBV28 and TRBJ1-1; a possible D gene is TRBD1 (6 bases). The CDR3 runs to 15 residues. Germline V lookup: CDR1 MDHEN, CDR2 SYDVKM. Trimming shortened V by 6 bases and J by 5 bases, and 19 bases separated the two germline ends. CDR3 sequence: CASSPRWGRGTEAFF. The CDR3 region has the DNA TGTGCCAGCAGCCCCCGGTGGGGGCGAGGGACTGAAGCTTTCTTT.

V is TRBV9 and J is TRBJ2-1; a possible D gene is TRBD2 (6 bases). The CDR3 is 17 residues long. Per germline, CDR1 SGDLS and CDR2 YYNGEE. Trimming took 4 bases from V and 5 from J, leaving 22 bases between them. This CDR3 reads CASSPRLISGEDNEQFF. Here the CDR3 DNA reads TGTGCCAGCAGCCCACGTCTGATCTCGGGAGAGGACAATGAGCAGTTCTTC.

The sample holds a few counts of this clone. V and J are TRBV7-2 and TRBJ2-5; 8 positions match TRBD2. With 5 bases clipped from V and 7 bases from J, the junction kept 9 bases outside the gene matches. Germline-derived CDR1 and CDR2 are SGHTA and FQGNSA. This CDR3 has 14 amino acids. The CDR3 nucleotides are TGTGCCAGCAGCACAGCGGGGGTCTCGGGGACCCAGTACTTC. It codes for CASSTAGVSGTQYF.

The rearrangement links TRBV7-9 to TRBJ1-2, with TRBD1 matching 7 bases. The CDR3 runs 15 residues. Trimming took 2 bases from V and 0 from J; bases not matched to a gene: 3. Germline lookup yields CDR1 SEHNR and CDR2 FQNEAQ (reference sequence). The DNA for the CDR3 is TGTGCCAGCAGCTTAAGCCAGGGGGCTAACTATGGCTACACCTTC. This translates into CASSLSQGANYGYTF. Supplemented by reference TRBV7-9 and TRBJ1-2, the full variable domain reads DTGVSQNPRHKITKRGQNVTFRCDPISEHNRLYWYRQTLGQGPEFLTYFQNEAQLEKSRLLSDRFSAERPKGSFSTLEIQRTEQGDSAMYLCASSLSQGANYGYTFGSGTRLTVV.

This clone appeared many times. The chain recombines TRBV10-3 with TRBJ1-1; D possibly corresponds to TRBD1 (5 bases). V dropped 6 bases and J dropped 8 bases, with 13 bases sitting between them. The CDR3 has 12 amino acids. Germline V gene sequence: CDR1 ENHRY, CDR2 SYGVKD. This chain's CDR3 is CAIRELRDEAFF. In DNA, the CDR3 is TGTGCCATCAGGGAACTCCGGGACGAAGCTTTCTTT.

This clone was counted a few times. The chain carries TRBV10-3 and TRBJ1-2, with D uncertain. V was cut by 7 bases and J by 4 bases, with 10 bases left in between. Looked up from germline, CDR1 is ENHRY and CDR2 is SYGVKD. The CDR3 is 12 residues long. The CDR3 coding sequence is TGTGCCATCACCTCGGGCGGCTATGGCTACACCTTC. This translates into CAITSGGYGYTF.

This clone was seen a few times. V is TRBV10-3 and J is TRBJ1-2, with D possibly TRBD1 on 6 matching bases. The CDR3 length is 14 residues. Trimming took 7 bases from V and 7 from J, leaving 19 bases between them. In germline, CDR1 is ENHRY, CDR2 SYGVKD. CDR3 sequence: CAIKDRDTASGYTF. The DNA for the CDR3 is TGTGCCATCAAAGACCGGGACACTGCCTCTGGCTACACCTTC.

This sequence joins TRBV7-9 and TRBJ2-1, with TRBD2 identical over 8 bases. CDR3 length equals 15 residues. CDR1 is SEHNR, CDR2 FQNEAQ, per germline (reference sequence). V shed 1 base and J 7 bases; nucleotides not matched to a gene: 6. CDR3 DNA: TGTGCCAGCAGCTTAGGGGCGGGAGGTAGGAATGAGCAGTTCTTC. It specifies CASSLGAGGRNEQFF.

This clone was observed a few times. The CDR3 DNA is TGTGCCAGCAGCTTAGGAGGTGGGGTCCATACGCAGTATTTT. Translating gives CASSLGGGVHTQYF. The V and J genes are TRBV7-9 and TRBJ2-3; no definite D call. V was cut by 1 base and J by 7 bases, with 12 bases left in between. This CDR3 is 14 amino acids long. Germline values: CDR1 SEHNR, CDR2 FQNEAQ (reference sequence).

V gene TRBV6-5 combines with J gene TRBJ2-5; 9 nucleotides align to TRBD2. The germline gives CDR1 MNHEY, CDR2 SVGAGI. The CDR3 is made up of 16 amino acids. With 2 bases clipped from V and 2 bases from J, the junction kept 6 bases outside the gene matches. As DNA, the CDR3 is TGTGCCAGCAGTTACAATAGCGGGGGACCTCAAGAGACCCAGTACTTC. Translated, it gives CASSYNSGGPQETQYF.

V and J are TRBV6-1 and TRBJ2-5; 10 nucleotides match TRBD1. CDR3 length equals 17 residues. Germline V gives CDR1 MNHNS, CDR2 SASEGT. The junction had 7 bases not matched to a gene; V was cut back by 2 bases and J by 1 base. The DNA of the CDR3 is TGTGCCAGCAGTGAAATGAGAGGGACAGGGGTCCAAGAGACCCAGTACTTC. Its protein product is CASSEMRGTGVQETQYF.

This clone was detected a few times. One end of the junction varies from germline; a read error may be responsible. Other nucleotide sequences in the sample specify the same CDR3. V usage is TRBV7-7 and J usage is TRBJ2-5, with D possibly matching TRBD2 (6 bases). CDR3 length: 13 residues. Germline lookup yields CDR1 SSHAT and CDR2 FNYEAQ (reference sequence). The CDR3 region is CASSRDFQETQYF. The CDR3, as DNA: TGTGCTAGCAGCAGGGACTTCCAAGAGACCCAGTACTTC.

The chain is built from TRBV7-3 and TRBJ1-5; 9 bases line up with TRBD1. The CDR3 consists of 15 residues. Trimming removed 3 bases from V and 4 bases from J; junction bases left unmatched: 4. Germline CDR1 is SGHTA and CDR2 is FQGTGA. CDR3 nucleotides: TGTGCCAGCAGCTTTAGACAGGGGGAAAATCAGCCCCAGCATTTT. As protein: CASSFRQGENQPQHF.

This clone appeared once. The V and J genes are TRBV6-6 and TRBJ1-2; D not certain. V lost 6 bases and J 7 bases, leaving 12 bases between the germline ends. Looked up from germline, CDR1 is MNHNY and CDR2 is SVGAGI (reference sequence). The CDR3 has 12 amino acids. The DNA of the CDR3 is TGTGCCAGCAGAGACCAGACCCCTGGCTACACCTTC. Amino acid sequence: CASRDQTPGYTF.

The chain carries TRBV5-4 and TRBJ2-2; either TRBD1 or TRBD2 may fit D (6 bases each). The CDR3 runs 16 residues. Trimming cost V 1 base and J 4 bases, with 14 bases left between them. Germline V gene data show CDR1 as SGHNT and CDR2 as YYREEE (reference sequence). The CDR3 bases are TGTGCCAGCAGCTTGTTTCGGGGGCGCAGCACCGGGGAGCTGTTTTTT. Protein sequence: CASSLFRGRSTGELFF.

This chain links TRBV7-2 with TRBJ1-1, with 8 bases identical to TRBD1. The length of the CDR3 is 13 residues. The V and J ends lost 8 bases and 5 bases, in that order; junction bases with no gene match: 7. Germline V CDR1 and CDR2: SGHTA, FQGNSA. The CDR3 is CASARTGSTEAFF. The CDR3 nucleotides read TGTGCCAGCGCGAGGACAGGGAGTACTGAAGCTTTCTTT.